This entry describes one T cell receptor beta chain. These data belong to a study of cytomegalovirus exposure and HLA in healthy donors. The overall study: The 95 to 150 validation repertoires used a platform that matched the one used for the approximately 700 first-cohort repertoires, as a later analysis reported.

The repertoire was sequenced with immunoSEQ multiplex PCR; TCRdb's copy has only in-frame clones and lacks some. This table has some 79,000 clones, over 90% appearing once. The CDR3 sequence is 15 residues long. V lost 5 bases to trimming and J lost 0 bases, with 14 bases between them. Germline values: CDR1 MNHNY, CDR2 SVGAGI (reference sequence). The sequence was collected from a young woman in good health and CMV-seropositive. The chain has TRBV6-6 and TRBJ2-7; a possible D gene is TRBD1 (6 bases). Sequenced material: PBMCs. The CDR3 spells CASSRRQVSSYEQYF. In nucleotides, the CDR3 is TGTGCCAGCAGTCGCCGACAGGTAAGCTCCTACGAGCAGTACTTC.